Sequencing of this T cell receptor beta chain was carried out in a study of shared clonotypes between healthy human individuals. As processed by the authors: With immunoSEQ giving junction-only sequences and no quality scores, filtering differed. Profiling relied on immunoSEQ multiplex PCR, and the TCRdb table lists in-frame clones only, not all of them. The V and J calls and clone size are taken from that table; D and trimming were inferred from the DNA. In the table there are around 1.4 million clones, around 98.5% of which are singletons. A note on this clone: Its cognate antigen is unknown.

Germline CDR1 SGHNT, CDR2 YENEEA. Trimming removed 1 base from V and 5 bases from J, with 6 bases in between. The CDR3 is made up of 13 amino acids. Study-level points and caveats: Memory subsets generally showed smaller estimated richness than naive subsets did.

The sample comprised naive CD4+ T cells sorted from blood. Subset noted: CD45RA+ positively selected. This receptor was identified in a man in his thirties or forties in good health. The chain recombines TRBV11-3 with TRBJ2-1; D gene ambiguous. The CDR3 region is CASSLAYDNEQFF. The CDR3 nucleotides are TGTGCCAGCAGCTTAGCGTACGACAATGAGCAGTTCTTC. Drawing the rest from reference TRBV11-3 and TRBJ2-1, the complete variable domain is EAGVVQSPRYKIIEKKQPVAFWCNPISGHNTLYWYLQNLGQGPELLIRYENEEAVDDSQLPKDRFSAERLKGVDSTLKIQPAELGDSAVYLCASSLAYDNEQFFGPGTRLTVL.